Included here is one T cell receptor beta chain sequence, with context. The antigen remains unidentified. The source of the sample is a study of cytomegalovirus exposure and HLA in healthy donors. A multiplex PCR was run with 60 Vbeta primers and 13 Jbeta primers. Clones were read by immunoSEQ multiplex PCR, and TCRdb kept only the in-frame ones, dropping some. The data show some 200,000 clones, more than 75% seen once. Study-wide findings and caveats: TCR beta chains numbering about 160 were designated cytomegalovirus-associated. High specificity and sensitivity for cytomegalovirus status were reported for the classifier. In a later analysis, productive TCRs from donors in an Asian-associated ancestry cluster reportedly carried fewer N-insertions than the cohort mean.

Donors were ostensibly healthy at sampling, although undocumented immune exposures were probable. Germline CDR1 is SGHDT and CDR2 is YYEEEE. This CDR3 spans 14 amino acids. With 3 bases clipped from V and 8 bases from J, the junction kept 9 bases outside the gene matches. The sequenced material came from PBMCs. This TCR was sampled from a woman aged 45-59 years in good health and CMV-seropositive. The chain carries TRBV5-6 and TRBJ1-1, with 8 nucleotides matching TRBD1. The CDR3 is CASSSPTWTGEAFF. The CDR3 DNA reads as TGTGCCAGCAGCTCCCCAACCTGGACAGGGGAAGCTTTCTTT.